The clone carrying this T cell receptor beta chain was counted only a few times. CDR1 is SNHLY, CDR2 FYNNEI, per germline. The V end was cut by 0 bases, the J end by 7 bases, with 12 bases between. This CDR3 is 14 amino acids long. The data are from a study of blood T cell repertoires in COVID-19. Sequencing was performed with immunoSEQ multiplex PCR; in TCRdb, only in-frame clones are kept and a portion is missing. The sample contains about 130,000 clones, approximately 81% of which appear only once. The Seattle patients, enrolled during active infection, were followed longitudinally. Sequencing used peripheral blood. The source is a man older than 75 with COVID-19, enrolled during active disease. V usage is TRBV2 and J usage is TRBJ1-2; no clear D gene. The chain's CDR3 is CASSEARAAPGYTF. In DNA, the CDR3 is TGTGCCAGCAGTGAAGCGAGGGCTGCTCCTGGCTACACCTTC.